Below, 25 T cell receptor beta chains from the same sample are listed, as sequenced in a study of blood T cell repertoires in COVID-19. Clones were sequenced by immunoSEQ multiplex PCR, and TCRdb holds only the in-frame ones, with some missing. The table has a few hundred thousand clones, around 87% seen once. Sequencing was carried out using peripheral blood. These receptors were obtained from a woman in her fifties or sixties with COVID-19, enrolled during active disease.

DNA for the CDR3: TGTGCCAGCAGAGGAGGATTTAATCAGCCCCAGCATTTT. This gives the protein CASRGGFNQPQHF. This rearrangement joins TRBV27 to TRBJ1-5, with D hard to call. From germline, CDR1 is MNHEY and CDR2 SMNVEV (reference sequence). This CDR3 region has 13 residues. V lost 6 bases and J lost 4, with 10 bases in between.

The V and J genes are TRBV25-1 and TRBJ1-2; possible D gene TRBD1, 5 bases. Germline V gene sequence: CDR1 MGHDK, CDR2 SYGVNS. V lost 2 bases and J lost 4, with 14 bases in between. CDR3 length: 15 residues. CDR3 in DNA: TGTGCCAGCAGTGAAGTTGTGCGGGGGGGCTATGGCTACACCTTC. Protein: CASSEVVRGGYGYTF.

The CDR3 DNA sequence: TGTGCCACCCGGGGACAGGGGAGGGAAACTGAAGCTTTCTTT. Translation: CATRGQGRETEAFF. The V call is TRBV24-1, the J call TRBJ1-1, with 10 positions matching TRBD1. The germline V gene encodes CDR1 KGHDR and CDR2 SFDVKD. The J segment lost 5 bases and the V segment lost 9 bases, leaving 8 bases of the junction unmatched. CDR3 length equals 14 residues.

The chain combines TRBV19 with TRBJ1-6; 7 bases agree with TRBD1. The V and J ends lost 6 bases and 8 bases, in that order; junction bases with no gene match: 7. The CDR3 contains 14 residues. CDR1 LNHDA and CDR2 SQIVND come from the germline V gene (reference sequence). The CDR3 sequence: CASSLDRVDSPLHF. The CDR3 nucleotides read TGTGCCAGTAGCCTAGACAGGGTTGATTCACCCCTCCACTTT.

This clone came up once. J is TRBJ2-1 and V is TRBV27, with TRBD2 as a possible D gene (5 bases). Germline V gene data show CDR1 as MNHEY and CDR2 as SMNVEV (reference sequence). V shed 1 base and J shed 6 bases, with 13 bases lying between them. The CDR3 spans 15 residues. The CDR3 protein is CASSLLRGNRNEQFF. DNA for the CDR3: TGTGCCAGCAGTTTATTACGGGGAAACCGCAATGAGCAGTTCTTC.

The genes are TRBV11-2 and TRBJ1-2, with D tentatively TRBD1 (5 bases). The length of the CDR3 is 15 residues. V lost 5 bases and J lost 8, with 21 bases in between. The V gene's germline CDR1 is SGHAT and CDR2 FQNNGV. This chain's CDR3 is CASSPLGRGKGGYTF. The CDR3 nucleotides read TGTGCCAGCAGCCCCCTCGGGCGGGGGAAGGGGGGCTACACCTTC.

The chain combines TRBV11-2 with TRBJ2-1, with a possible D match to TRBD2 (6 bases). V lost 5 bases to trimming and J lost 0 bases, with 11 bases between them. The germline gives CDR1 SGHAT, CDR2 FQNNGV. The CDR3 totals 15 residues. The CDR3 here is CASSLLRGSYNEQFF. DNA of the CDR3: TGTGCCAGCAGCCTATTGCGGGGCTCCTACAATGAGCAGTTCTTC.

The chain recombines TRBV27 with TRBJ2-2; TRBD2 might be the D (6 bases). V lost 1 base and J lost 4, with 13 bases in between. Germline V CDR1 and CDR2: MNHEY, SMNVEV (reference sequence). The CDR3 contains 16 residues. In DNA form, the CDR3 reads TGTGCCAGCAGTTTATACGGGCGGGAAGGCACCGGGGAGCTGTTTTTT. Protein sequence: CASSLYGREGTGELFF.

This clone has only one observation. The rearrangement joins TRBV19 to TRBJ2-1, with TRBD1 identical over 9 bases. J lost 7 bases, V lost 2 bases, and 9 bases had no gene match. This CDR3 region has 16 residues. Germline V lookup: CDR1 LNHDA, CDR2 SQIVND (reference sequence). The CDR3 sequence is CASSIRGQGTMNEQFF. The CDR3 region has the DNA TGTGCCAGTAGTATAAGGGGACAGGGTACAATGAATGAGCAGTTCTTC.

This chain connects TRBV18 to TRBJ1-5, with 8 positions matching TRBD1. This CDR3 has 16 amino acids. V lost 6 bases and J lost 3; bases outside the gene matches: 10. Germline CDR1 is KGHSH and CDR2 is LQKENI. The CDR3 nucleotides are TGTGCCAGCTCTCCCTATTTGACAGGGGTCAATCAGCCCCAGCATTTT. It codes for CASSPYLTGVNQPQHF.

The genes are TRBV19 and TRBJ2-3; no clear D gene. V lost 1 base and J 0 bases, leaving 5 bases between the germline ends. The CDR3 sequence is 14 residues long. Germline CDR1 is LNHDA and CDR2 is SQIVND (reference sequence). This CDR3 reads CASSIGLSTDTQYF. The CDR3, as DNA: TGTGCCAGTAGTATAGGACTTAGCACAGATACGCAGTATTTT.

V usage is TRBV9 and J usage is TRBJ1-1, with D tentatively TRBD1 (5 bases). Per germline, CDR1 SGDLS and CDR2 YYNGEE. The CDR3 extends over 18 amino acids. The V end was cut by 4 bases, the J end by 1 base, with 23 bases between. The CDR3: CASSPRPRGTGRNTEAFF. The CDR3 bases are TGTGCCAGCAGCCCGAGACCCCGCGGGACGGGGAGGAACACTGAAGCTTTCTTT.

The rearrangement uses TRBV28 and TRBJ2-7; the match to TRBD1 covers 10 bases. V trimming: 5 bases; J trimming: 6 bases; junction bases outside the gene matches: 13. Per germline, CDR1 MDHEN and CDR2 SYDVKM. This CDR3 comprises 16 residues. This chain's CDR3 is CASSPAAGTGVLEQYV. CDR3 bases: TGTGCCAGCAGTCCTGCCGCAGGGACAGGGGTACTCGAGCAGTACGTC.

This chain joins TRBV6-5 and TRBJ1-4; D is unclear. This CDR3 comprises 14 residues. Germline CDR1 MNHEY, CDR2 SVGAGI. The V end lost 8 bases, the J end lost 0 bases, and 10 bases lay between the germline ends. CDR3 nucleotide sequence: TGTGCCAGCGGTTTACGAGCAACTAATGAAAAACTGTTTTTT. Its translation: CASGLRATNEKLFF.

This clone was seen a few times. The rearrangement joins TRBV20-1 to TRBJ2-7; 9 bases are shared with TRBD1. V lost 3 bases to trimming and J lost 10 bases; unmatched junction nucleotides: 7. Looked up from germline, CDR1 is DFQATT and CDR2 is SNEGSKA (reference sequence). The CDR3 has 12 amino acids. The CDR3 here is CSASQTGGKQYF. The CDR3 DNA reads as TGCAGTGCTAGTCAGACAGGGGGTAAACAGTACTTC.

This chain links TRBV15 with TRBJ1-2, with TRBD1 as a possible D gene (5 bases). V lost 5 bases to trimming and J lost 4 bases, with 14 bases between them. This CDR3 has 14 amino acids. Per germline, CDR1 LNHNV and CDR2 YYDKDF (reference sequence). CDR3 sequence: CATSLSQGSYGYTF. CDR3 bases: TGTGCCACCAGCCTCTCCCAGGGTTCCTATGGCTACACCTTC.

The chain's CDR3 is CAWSGDRGWNQPQHF. The CDR3 DNA follows: TGTGCCTGGAGTGGAGACAGGGGGTGGAATCAGCCCCAGCATTTT. The chain links TRBV30 to TRBJ1-5; 9 nucleotides line up with TRBD1. V trimming: 1 base; J trimming: 4 bases; junction bases outside the gene matches: 5. Germline V gives CDR1 GTSNPN, CDR2 SVGIG (reference sequence). This CDR3 has 15 amino acids.

The chain recombines TRBV14 with TRBJ2-7; D uncertain. Germline loops: CDR1 SGHDN, CDR2 FVKESK. This CDR3 is 13 amino acids long. V lost 1 base to trimming and J lost 3 bases, with 7 bases between them. CDR3 in amino acids: CASSQGLFYEQYV. CDR3 nucleotide sequence: TGTGCCAGCAGCCAAGGGCTTTTCTACGAGCAGTACGTC.

The CDR3 spells CASSITGGSGANVLTF. Written as DNA, the CDR3 is TGTGCCAGTAGTATAACAGGGGGATCTGGGGCCAACGTCCTGACTTTC. The V and J genes are TRBV19 and TRBJ2-6; 8 nucleotides match TRBD1. J gave up 1 base and V 2 bases, and 1 base lay outside the gene matches. Per germline, CDR1 LNHDA and CDR2 SQIVND (reference sequence). This CDR3 has 16 residues.

The chain joins TRBV13 to TRBJ2-3; 13 bases align to TRBD2. Trimming at V came to 3 bases and at J to 6 bases, leaving 6 bases not matched to a gene. The length of the CDR3 is 16 residues. Germline V gene lookup returns CDR1 PRHDT and CDR2 FYEKMQ (reference sequence). The chain's CDR3 is CASSFKLAGGLDTQYF. CDR3 DNA: TGTGCCAGCAGCTTTAAACTAGCGGGGGGGCTGGATACGCAGTATTTT.

This chain links TRBV5-3 with TRBJ1-2; TRBD1 matches 8 bases. TRBV5-3 is assigned to the ORF class and has an uncertain function. CDR3 length equals 15 residues. V lost 3 bases to trimming and J lost 4 bases; unmatched junction nucleotides: 8. DNA of the CDR3: TGTGCCAGAAGCTCTCGGACAGGGCTTTCCTATGGCTACACCTTC. Its protein product is CARSSRTGLSYGYTF.

J is TRBJ2-7 and V is TRBV6-4, with 7 bases matching TRBD2. The V segment lost 5 bases and the J segment 0 bases; nucleotides outside the gene matches: 7. This CDR3 is built from 15 residues. Germline CDR1 is MRHNA and CDR2 is SNTAGT. The CDR3 sequence: CASSRRRGFSYEQYV. DNA for the CDR3: TGTGCCAGCAGTAGGCGGCGGGGGTTCTCCTACGAGCAGTACGTC.

V and J are TRBV24-1 and TRBJ2-5, with TRBD2 matching 12 bases. CDR1 and CDR2 (germline): KGHDR, SFDVKD. This CDR3 comprises 17 residues. V shed 4 bases, J shed 5 bases, and the junction held 10 bases outside the gene matches. CDR3 nucleotides: TGTGCCACCAGTGACCCCTGGGCTAGCGGGGGGGCCGAGACCCAGTACTTC. It is translated as CATSDPWASGGAETQYF.

The J gene is TRBJ2-7, the V gene TRBV6-2 or TRBV6-3, with a tentative D call TRBD2 (5 bases). Per germline, CDR1 MNHEY and CDR2 SVGEGT. Trimming pared 2 bases from V and 4 bases from J, leaving 12 bases between. This CDR3 region has 14 residues. Here the CDR3 DNA reads TGTGCCAGCAGTTACACCAGGCGGGCGTACGAGCAGTACTTC. Amino acid sequence: CASSYTRRAYEQYF.

V and J are TRBV7-8 and TRBJ2-7; TRBD1 might be the D (5 bases). V lost 0 bases to trimming and J lost 5 bases, with 14 bases between them. Per the germline V gene, CDR1 is SGHVS and CDR2 is FQNEAQ. The CDR3 extends over 15 amino acids. CDR3 sequence reads: CASSLAVLDSNEQYF. The DNA for the CDR3 is TGTGCCAGCAGCTTAGCTGTTCTAGACAGCAACGAGCAGTACTTC.